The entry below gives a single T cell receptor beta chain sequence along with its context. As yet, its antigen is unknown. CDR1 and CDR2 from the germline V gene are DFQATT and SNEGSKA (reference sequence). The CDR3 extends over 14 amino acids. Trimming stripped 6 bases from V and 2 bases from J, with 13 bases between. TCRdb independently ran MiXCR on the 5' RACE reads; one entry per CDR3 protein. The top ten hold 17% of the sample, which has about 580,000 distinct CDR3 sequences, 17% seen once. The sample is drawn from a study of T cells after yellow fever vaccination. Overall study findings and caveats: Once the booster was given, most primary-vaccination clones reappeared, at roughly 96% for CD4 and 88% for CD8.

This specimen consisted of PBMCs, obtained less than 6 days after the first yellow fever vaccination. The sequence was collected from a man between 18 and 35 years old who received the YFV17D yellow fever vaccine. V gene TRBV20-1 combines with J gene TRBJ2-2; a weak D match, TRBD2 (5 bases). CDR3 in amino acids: CSAPRSGNTGELFF. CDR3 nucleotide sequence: TGCAGTGCCCCCCGGAGCGGAAACACCGGGGAGCTGTTTTTT.